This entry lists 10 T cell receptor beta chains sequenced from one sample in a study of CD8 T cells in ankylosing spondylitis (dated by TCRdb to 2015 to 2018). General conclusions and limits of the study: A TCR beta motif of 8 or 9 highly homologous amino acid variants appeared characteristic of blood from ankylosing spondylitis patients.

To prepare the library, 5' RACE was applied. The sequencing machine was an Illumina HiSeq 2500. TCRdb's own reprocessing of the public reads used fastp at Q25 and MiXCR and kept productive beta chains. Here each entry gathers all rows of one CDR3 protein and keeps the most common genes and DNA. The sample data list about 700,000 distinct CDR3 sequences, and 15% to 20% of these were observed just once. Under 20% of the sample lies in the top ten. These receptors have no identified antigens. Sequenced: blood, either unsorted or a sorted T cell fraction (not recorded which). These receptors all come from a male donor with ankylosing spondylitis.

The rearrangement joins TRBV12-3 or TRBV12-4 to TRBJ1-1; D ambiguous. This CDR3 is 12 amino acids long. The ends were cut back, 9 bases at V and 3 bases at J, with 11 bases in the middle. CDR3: CASSGWDTEAFF. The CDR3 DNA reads TGTGCCAGTTCGGGCTGGGACACTGAAGCTTTCTTT.

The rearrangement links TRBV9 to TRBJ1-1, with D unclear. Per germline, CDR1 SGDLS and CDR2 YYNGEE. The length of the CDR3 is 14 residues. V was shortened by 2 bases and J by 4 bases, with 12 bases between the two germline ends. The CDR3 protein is CASSVGAAGTEAFF. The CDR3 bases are TGTGCCAGCAGCGTGGGCGCCGCGGGCACTGAAGCTTTCTTT.

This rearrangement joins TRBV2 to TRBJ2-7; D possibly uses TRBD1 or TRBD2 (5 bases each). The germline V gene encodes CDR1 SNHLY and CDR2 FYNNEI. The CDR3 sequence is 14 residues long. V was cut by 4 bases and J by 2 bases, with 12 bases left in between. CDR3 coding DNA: TGTGCCAGCAGTGGCAGGGAGAGACCCTACGAGCAGTACTTC. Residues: CASSGRERPYEQYF.

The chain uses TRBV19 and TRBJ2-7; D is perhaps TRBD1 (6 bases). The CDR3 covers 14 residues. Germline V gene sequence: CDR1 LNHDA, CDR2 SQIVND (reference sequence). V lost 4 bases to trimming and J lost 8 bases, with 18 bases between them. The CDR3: CASSTRSETGKQYF. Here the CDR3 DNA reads TGTGCCAGTAGTACACGTAGCGAGACAGGAAAGCAGTACTTC.

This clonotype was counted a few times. The DNA for the CDR3 is TGTGCCAGCAGCCGCAGCCGGGACAGGGAAGGGTTAAACACCGGGGAGCTGTTTTTT. As protein: CASSRSRDREGLNTGELFF. The chain has TRBV11-1 and TRBJ2-2; 9 bases are a match to TRBD1. V shed 5 bases, J shed 2 bases, and the junction held 15 bases outside the gene matches. In germline, CDR1 is SGHAT, CDR2 FQDESV (reference sequence). The CDR3 spans 19 residues.

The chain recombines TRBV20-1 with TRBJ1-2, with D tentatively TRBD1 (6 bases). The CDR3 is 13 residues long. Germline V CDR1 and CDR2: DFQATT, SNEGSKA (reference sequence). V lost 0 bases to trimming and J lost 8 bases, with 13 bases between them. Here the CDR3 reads CSARDPGARGYTF. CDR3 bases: TGCAGTGCTAGAGATCCGGGGGCGAGGGGCTACACCTTC.

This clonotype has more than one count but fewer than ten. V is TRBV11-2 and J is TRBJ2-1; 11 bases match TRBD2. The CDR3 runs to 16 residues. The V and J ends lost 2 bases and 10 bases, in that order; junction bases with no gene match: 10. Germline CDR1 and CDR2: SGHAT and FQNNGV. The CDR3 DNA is TGTGCCAGCAGCTTATATAGCGGGGGGGGTCTTTGGGAGCAGTTCTTC. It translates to CASSLYSGGGLWEQFF. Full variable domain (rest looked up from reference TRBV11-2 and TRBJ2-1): EAGVAQSPRYKIIEKRQSVAFWCNPISGHATLYWYQQILGQGPKLLIQFQNNGVVDDSQLPKDRFSAERLKGVDSTLKIQPAKLEDSAVYLCASSLYSGGGLWEQFFGPGTRLTVL.

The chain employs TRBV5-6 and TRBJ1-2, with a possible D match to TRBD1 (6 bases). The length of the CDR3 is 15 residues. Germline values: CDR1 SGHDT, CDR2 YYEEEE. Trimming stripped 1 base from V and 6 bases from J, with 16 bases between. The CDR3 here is CASSLSGAGWDGYTF. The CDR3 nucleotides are TGTGCCAGCAGCTTGTCAGGGGCGGGTTGGGATGGCTACACCTTC.

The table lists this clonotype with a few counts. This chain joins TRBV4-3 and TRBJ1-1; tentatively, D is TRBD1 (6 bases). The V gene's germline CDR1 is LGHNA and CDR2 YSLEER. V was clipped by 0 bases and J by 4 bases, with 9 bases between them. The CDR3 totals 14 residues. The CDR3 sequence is CASSQDQGSTEAFF. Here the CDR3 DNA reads TGCGCCAGCAGCCAAGACCAGGGGAGCACTGAAGCTTTCTTT.

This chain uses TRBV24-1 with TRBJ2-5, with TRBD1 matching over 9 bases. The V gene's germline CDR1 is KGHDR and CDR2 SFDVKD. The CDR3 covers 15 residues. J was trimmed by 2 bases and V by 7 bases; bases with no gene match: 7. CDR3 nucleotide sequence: TGTGCCACCAGCGTCGGACAGGGGTGGCAAGAGACCCAGTACTTC. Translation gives CATSVGQGWQETQYF.